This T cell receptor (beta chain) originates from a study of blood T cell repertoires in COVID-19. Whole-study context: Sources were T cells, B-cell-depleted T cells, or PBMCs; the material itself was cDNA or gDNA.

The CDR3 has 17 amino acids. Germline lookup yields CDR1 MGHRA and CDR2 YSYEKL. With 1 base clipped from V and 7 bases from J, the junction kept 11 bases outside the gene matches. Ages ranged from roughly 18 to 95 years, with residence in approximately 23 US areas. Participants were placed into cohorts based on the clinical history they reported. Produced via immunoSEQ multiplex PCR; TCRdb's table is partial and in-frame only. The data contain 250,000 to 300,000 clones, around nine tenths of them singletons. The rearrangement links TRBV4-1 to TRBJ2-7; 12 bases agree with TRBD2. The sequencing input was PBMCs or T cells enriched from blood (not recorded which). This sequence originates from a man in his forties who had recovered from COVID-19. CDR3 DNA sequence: TGCGCCAGCAGCCAAGCAACTCTAGCGGGAGGGCCAAGTGAGCAGTACTTC. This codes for CASSQATLAGGPSEQYF.